This is a list of T cell receptor beta chains from one sample in a study of T-cell memory formation after mild COVID-19. A single record per CDR3 protein comes from TCRdb applying MiXCR to the 5' RACE reads. The sample yields roughly 190,000 distinct CDR3 sequences, approximately 10% seen once. Source material: PBMCs or a T cell subset sorted from them (not recorded which). The origin of the receptors is a man younger than 30 who had mild COVID-19 (a few samples of this study predate the infection). Cell type and time point are not known. CDR3s include the opening cysteine and the closing phenylalanine or tryptophan. The D gene is left open where the match is weak. Some rows mark clone size as missing; the rest say once, few, many or name a class of expanded clone.

D gene: -; V gene: TRBV7-9; clone size: -; J gene: TRBJ1-5; CDR3 protein: CASSHDNSNQPQHF; CDR3 DNA: TGTGCCAGCAGCCACGACAATAGCAATCAGCCCCAGCATTTT
D gene: TRBD1; V gene: TRBV5-1; clone size: -; J gene: TRBJ2-1; CDR3 protein: CASSLGSGGFYNEQFF; CDR3 DNA: TGCGCCAGCAGCTTGGGGTCAGGGGGCTTCTACAATGAGCAGTTCTTC
D gene: -; V gene: TRBV20-1; clone size: few; J gene: TRBJ2-4; CDR3 protein: CSARVNSQRGAKNIQYF; CDR3 DNA: TGCAGTGCTAGAGTGAACAGCCAAAGAGGAGCCAAAAACATTCAGTACTTC
D gene: -; V gene: TRBV7-3; clone size: -; J gene: TRBJ2-3; CDR3 protein: CASSLTPVVDTQYF; CDR3 DNA: TGTGCCAGCAGCTTAACCCCGGTGGTTGATACGCAGTATTTT
D gene: -; V gene: TRBV5-1; clone size: -; J gene: TRBJ1-2; CDR3 protein: CASSLEGHSRGYGYTF; CDR3 DNA: TGCGCCAGCAGCTTGGAAGGACACTCTCGGGGGTATGGCTACACCTTC
D gene: -; V gene: TRBV29-1; clone size: few; J gene: TRBJ2-5; CDR3 protein: CSVARSNQETQYF; CDR3 DNA: TGCAGCGTCGCCCGGTCCAACCAAGAGACCCAGTACTTC
D gene: -; V gene: TRBV12-3/TRBV12-4; clone size: many; J gene: TRBJ2-5; CDR3 protein: CASSLASEGLGTQYF; CDR3 DNA: TGTGCCAGCAGTTTAGCGTCGGAAGGATTAGGGACCCAGTACTTC
D gene: -; V gene: TRBV5-1; clone size: -; J gene: TRBJ2-7; CDR3 protein: CASSLEAAYEQYF; CDR3 DNA: TGCGCCAGCAGCTTGGAGGCCGCCTACGAGCAGTACTTC
D gene: -; V gene: TRBV5-1; clone size: few; J gene: TRBJ2-1; CDR3 protein: CASSRLAGSYNEQFF; CDR3 DNA: TGCGCCAGCAGCCGACTCGCGGGGTCATACAATGAGCAGTTCTTC
D gene: TRBD2; V gene: TRBV29-1; clone size: few; J gene: TRBJ2-3; CDR3 protein: CSVGRLAADTQYF; CDR3 DNA: TGCAGCGTGGGTAGACTAGCGGCGGATACGCAGTATTTT
D gene: -; V gene: TRBV6-5; clone size: -; J gene: TRBJ1-4; CDR3 protein: CASSYSGREKLFF; CDR3 DNA: TGTGCCAGCAGTTACTCCGGCAGGGAGAAACTGTTTTTT
D gene: TRBD2; V gene: TRBV20-1; clone size: few; J gene: TRBJ2-5; CDR3 protein: CSARDRASGQETQYF; CDR3 DNA: TGCAGTGCTAGAGATAGGGCTAGCGGCCAAGAGACCCAGTACTTC
D gene: -; V gene: TRBV20-1; clone size: few; J gene: TRBJ1-1; CDR3 protein: CSARDPAGEGTEAFF; CDR3 DNA: TGCAGTGCTAGAGATCCGGCGGGGGAGGGGACTGAAGCTTTCTTT
D gene: -; V gene: TRBV7-8; clone size: few; J gene: TRBJ1-1; CDR3 protein: CASSRLENTEAFF; CDR3 DNA: TGTGCCAGCAGCCGACTCGAGAACACTGAAGCTTTCTTT
D gene: TRBD1; V gene: TRBV7-2; clone size: once; J gene: TRBJ1-5; CDR3 protein: CASSPRQGGQPQHF; CDR3 DNA: TGTGCCAGCAGCCCGAGACAGGGGGGGCAGCCCCAGCATTTT
D gene: TRBD2; V gene: TRBV4-3; clone size: many; J gene: TRBJ2-7; CDR3 protein: CASSPSLASGAYEQYF; CDR3 DNA: TGCGCCAGCAGCCCCTCGCTTGCTAGCGGGGCCTACGAGCAGTACTTC
D gene: -; V gene: TRBV5-1; clone size: -; J gene: TRBJ1-6; CDR3 protein: CASSLEASPLHF; CDR3 DNA: TGCGCCAGCAGCTTGGAGGCTTCACCCCTCCACTTT
D gene: -; V gene: TRBV5-1; clone size: many; J gene: TRBJ1-2; CDR3 protein: CASSLSGGVASYGYTF; CDR3 DNA: TGCGCCAGCAGCTTGTCAGGAGGGGTTGCGAGCTATGGCTACACCTTC
D gene: -; V gene: TRBV5-6; clone size: once; J gene: TRBJ2-3; CDR3 protein: CASSFVGAGYRDTQYF; CDR3 DNA: TGTGCCAGCAGCTTCGTGGGGGCAGGATACAGAGATACGCAGTATTTT
D gene: -; V gene: TRBV20-1; clone size: few; J gene: TRBJ2-1; CDR3 protein: CSARSGVRNEQFF; CDR3 DNA: TGCAGTGCTAGGTCAGGGGTTAGGAATGAGCAGTTCTTC
D gene: TRBD1; V gene: TRBV9; clone size: -; J gene: TRBJ1-2; CDR3 protein: CASRRTGGGYTF; CDR3 DNA: TGTGCCAGCAGGCGGACAGGTGGTGGCTACACCTTC
D gene: -; V gene: TRBV20-1; clone size: -; J gene: TRBJ2-2; CDR3 protein: CSAVSTAPPHGELFF; CDR3 DNA: TGCAGTGCCGTCTCTACGGCGCCCCCCCACGGGGAGCTGTTTTTT
D gene: -; V gene: TRBV5-1; clone size: -; J gene: TRBJ2-7; CDR3 protein: CASSLERTRGFYEQYF; CDR3 DNA: TGCGCCAGCAGCTTGGAGCGCACCCGAGGCTTCTACGAGCAGTACTTC
D gene: -; V gene: TRBV12-3/TRBV12-4; clone size: -; J gene: TRBJ1-1; CDR3 protein: CASSPAGQGTEAFF; CDR3 DNA: TGTGCCAGCAGTCCAGCGGGCCAGGGCACTGAAGCTTTCTTT
D gene: -; V gene: TRBV6-5; clone size: -; J gene: TRBJ1-1; CDR3 protein: CASSYGRDPMNTEAFF; CDR3 DNA: TGTGCCAGCAGTTACGGTAGGGACCCAATGAACACTGAAGCTTTCTTT
D gene: -; V gene: TRBV4-1; clone size: -; J gene: TRBJ1-1; CDR3 protein: CASSQEWGLRAGNTEAFF; CDR3 DNA: TGCGCCAGCAGCCAAGAGTGGGGGTTGAGGGCCGGGAACACTGAAGCTTTCTTT
D gene: TRBD2; V gene: TRBV4-1; clone size: few; J gene: TRBJ2-3; CDR3 protein: CASSQGGLAGSTDTQYF; CDR3 DNA: TGCGCCAGCAGCCAAGGGGGATTAGCGGGGAGCACAGATACGCAGTATTTT
D gene: -; V gene: TRBV9; clone size: few; J gene: TRBJ2-3; CDR3 protein: CASNSWGMDTQYF; CDR3 DNA: TGTGCCAGCAACTCATGGGGGATGGATACGCAGTATTTT
D gene: -; V gene: TRBV6-5; clone size: -; J gene: TRBJ1-2; CDR3 protein: CASSYGILTGGYTF; CDR3 DNA: TGTGCCAGCAGTTACGGCATACTAACGGGAGGCTACACCTTC
D gene: -; V gene: TRBV20-1; clone size: few; J gene: TRBJ2-3; CDR3 protein: CSATSGAPRGADTQYF; CDR3 DNA: TGCAGTGCCACCTCGGGGGCGCCGAGGGGGGCAGATACGCAGTATTTT
D gene: -; V gene: TRBV5-1; clone size: -; J gene: TRBJ2-5; CDR3 protein: CASSLEFGETQYF; CDR3 DNA: TGCGCCAGCAGCTTGGAATTTGGAGAGACCCAGTACTTC
D gene: -; V gene: TRBV10-3; clone size: -; J gene: TRBJ1-1; CDR3 protein: CAISEGQRSEAFF; CDR3 DNA: TGTGCCATCAGTGAGGGACAGAGGTCTGAAGCTTTCTTT
D gene: -; V gene: TRBV27; clone size: -; J gene: TRBJ2-3; CDR3 protein: CASSFSTTYRTDTQYF; CDR3 DNA: TGTGCCAGCAGTTTCTCCACAACCTATCGAACAGATACGCAGTATTTT
D gene: TRBD1; V gene: TRBV19; clone size: few; J gene: TRBJ2-1; CDR3 protein: CASRQGGSSYNEQFF; CDR3 DNA: TGTGCCAGTAGACAGGGGGGAAGCTCCTACAATGAGCAGTTCTTC
D gene: -; V gene: TRBV7-8; clone size: few; J gene: TRBJ2-2; CDR3 protein: CATPRELFF; CDR3 DNA: TGTGCCACCCCTAGGGAGCTGTTTTTT
D gene: TRBD1; V gene: TRBV9; clone size: few; J gene: TRBJ1-5; CDR3 protein: CASSRQGGGNQPQHF; CDR3 DNA: TGTGCCAGCAGCCGACAGGGAGGAGGGAATCAGCCCCAGCATTTT
D gene: -; V gene: TRBV12-3/TRBV12-4; clone size: many; J gene: TRBJ2-3; CDR3 protein: CASSNRQAGADTQYF; CDR3 DNA: TGTGCCAGCAGTAACCGACAGGCTGGAGCAGATACGCAGTATTTT
D gene: -; V gene: TRBV7-2; clone size: many; J gene: TRBJ1-5; CDR3 protein: CASSLRGLQPQHF; CDR3 DNA: TGTGCCAGCAGCTTGAGGGGCCTTCAGCCCCAGCATTTT
D gene: -; V gene: TRBV7-2; clone size: few; J gene: TRBJ1-1; CDR3 protein: CASSFADSYTEAFF; CDR3 DNA: TGTGCCAGCAGCTTTGCTGACAGCTACACTGAAGCTTTCTTT
D gene: TRBD2; V gene: TRBV4-1; clone size: many; J gene: TRBJ2-3; CDR3 protein: CASSQRLAGGTDTQYF; CDR3 DNA: TGCGCCAGCAGCCAACGTTTAGCGGGGGGCACAGATACGCAGTATTTT
D gene: -; V gene: TRBV11-2; clone size: many; J gene: TRBJ1-2; CDR3 protein: CASSSTLRGSVMGYTF; CDR3 DNA: TGTGCCAGCAGCTCAACCCTCAGGGGTTCAGTTATGGGCTACACCTTC
D gene: TRBD1; V gene: TRBV29-1; clone size: few; J gene: TRBJ2-7; CDR3 protein: CSVASTGGAGSYEQYF; CDR3 DNA: TGCAGCGTTGCAAGCACAGGGGGCGCGGGCTCCTACGAGCAGTACTTC
D gene: TRBD1; V gene: TRBV28; clone size: few; J gene: TRBJ2-1; CDR3 protein: CASSRTGSYNEQFF; CDR3 DNA: TGTGCCAGCAGCCGGACAGGGAGCTACAATGAGCAGTTCTTC
D gene: -; V gene: TRBV7-9; clone size: -; J gene: TRBJ1-6; CDR3 protein: CASSPEGSPLHF; CDR3 DNA: TGTGCCAGCAGCCCGGAGGGTTCACCCCTCCACTTT
D gene: TRBD1; V gene: TRBV6-5; clone size: few; J gene: TRBJ2-4; CDR3 protein: CASMVRGPVDIQYF; CDR3 DNA: TGTGCCAGCATGGTCAGGGGGCCTGTAGACATTCAGTACTTC
D gene: -; V gene: TRBV12-3/TRBV12-4; clone size: -; J gene: TRBJ2-3; CDR3 protein: CASSFSADTQYF; CDR3 DNA: TGTGCCAGCAGTTTTTCCGCAGATACGCAGTATTTT
D gene: TRBD2; V gene: TRBV7-2; clone size: many; J gene: TRBJ2-5; CDR3 protein: CASSGVSGGQETQYF; CDR3 DNA: TGTGCCAGCAGCGGCGTTAGCGGGGGCCAAGAGACCCAGTACTTC